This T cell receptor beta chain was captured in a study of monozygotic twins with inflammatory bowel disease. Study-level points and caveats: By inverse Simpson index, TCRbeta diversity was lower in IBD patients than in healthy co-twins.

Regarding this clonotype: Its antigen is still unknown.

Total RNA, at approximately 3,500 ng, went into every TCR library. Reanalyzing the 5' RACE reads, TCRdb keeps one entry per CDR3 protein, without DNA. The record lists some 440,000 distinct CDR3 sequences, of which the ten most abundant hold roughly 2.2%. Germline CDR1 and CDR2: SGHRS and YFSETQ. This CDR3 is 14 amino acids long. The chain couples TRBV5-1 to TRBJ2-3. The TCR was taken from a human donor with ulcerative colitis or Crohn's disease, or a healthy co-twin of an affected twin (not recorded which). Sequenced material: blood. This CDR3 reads CASSAGLEDYTQYF.